This T cell receptor (beta chain) emerged from a study of glioma-infiltrating T cells. The iRepertoire nested amplicon-rescue multiplex PCR amplified TCR alpha and beta CDR3s from RNA. One-step reverse transcription and amplification started from approximately 100-400 ng of tissue mRNA or PBMC total RNA. One entry per CDR3 protein, called by TCRdb with MiXCR from the multiplex PCR reads. Here the sample spans under 150,000 distinct CDR3 sequences, under 25% being singletons. General observations from the study: Gliomas, especially low-grade, showed above-expected tissue-blood divergence; non-neoplastic patients showed below.

This clonotype was recorded many times. Its antigen is unknown. A much bigger clone sits one base away, suggesting this may be a read error. The V and J ends lost 2 bases and 4 bases respectively, with 1 base between them. The germline V gene encodes CDR1 MNHEY and CDR2 SVGEGT. CDR3 size: 11 residues. This clonotype was obtained from a human donor with low-grade glioma or glioblastoma, undergoing nonglioma brain surgery, or in good health (not recorded which). This chain uses TRBV6-2 or TRBV6-3 with TRBJ2-3; D is ambiguous. The sample was glioma tissue, nonneoplastic brain tissue, or PBMCs (not recorded which). CDR3 region: CASSYPDTQYF. The CDR3 DNA reads as TGTGCCAGCAGTTACCCAGATACGCAGTATTTT.